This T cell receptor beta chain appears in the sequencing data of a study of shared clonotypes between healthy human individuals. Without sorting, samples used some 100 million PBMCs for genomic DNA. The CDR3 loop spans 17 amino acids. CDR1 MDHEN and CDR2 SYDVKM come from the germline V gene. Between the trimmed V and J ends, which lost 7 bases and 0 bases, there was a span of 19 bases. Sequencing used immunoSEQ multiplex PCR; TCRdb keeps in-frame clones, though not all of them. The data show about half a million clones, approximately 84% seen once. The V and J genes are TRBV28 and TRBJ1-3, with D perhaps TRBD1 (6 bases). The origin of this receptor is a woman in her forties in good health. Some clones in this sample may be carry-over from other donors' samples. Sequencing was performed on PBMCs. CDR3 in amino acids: CASTHKGHSYSGNTIYF. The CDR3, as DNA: TGTGCCAGCACTCACAAGGGACATTCTTACTCTGGAAACACCATATATTTT.